Included here is one T cell receptor (beta chain) sequence, with context. Methods used by the authors: The assay estimated nucleated cells by amplifying reference gene primers. TCRdb keeps only in-frame clones here, not all; method: immunoSEQ multiplex PCR. The DNA was the basis for D and trimming; V, J and clone size are from that table. Of roughly 150,000 clones in the sample, over 80% are singletons; the top ten hold roughly 5.6%. This specimen belongs to a study of blood T cell repertoires in COVID-19. About the study: The United States, Italy and Spain were the sources of the acute and convalescent COVID-19 samples. PBMCs, B-cell-depleted T cells, or T cells provided the cDNA or gDNA that made up the material.

The CDR3 has 17 amino acids. V was pared by 4 bases and J by 5 bases, with 8 bases of the junction left unmatched. Germline CDR1 and CDR2: LGHNT and FRNRAP. Contact with a PCR-confirmed or clinician-diagnosed COVID-19 case occurred within 2 weeks of entry. The receptor's source is a man between 65 and 85 years old who had been exposed to COVID-19. The J gene is TRBJ2-3, the V gene TRBV12-5; TRBD2 matches 14 bases. Specimen: PBMCs or T cells enriched from blood (not recorded which). The CDR3 DNA sequence: TGTGCTAGTGGTTCGGGACTAGCGGGGGTCCGGGTAGATACGCAGTATTTT. Its protein is CASGSGLAGVRVDTQYF.